This entry features one TCR beta chain sequence. The germline V gene has CDR1 LGHDT and CDR2 YNNKEL (reference sequence). This CDR3 has 14 amino acids. The V end lost 1 base, the J end lost 3 bases, and 9 bases lay between the germline ends. The source of the sample is a study of blood T cell repertoires in COVID-19. Profiled with immunoSEQ multiplex PCR; TCRdb holds only in-frame clones, not every one. The sample lists around 340,000 clones; 80% to 90% were seen once. Sequenced sample: PBMCs or T cells enriched from blood (not recorded which). This clonotype was sampled from a woman between 35 and 50 years old with acute COVID-19. J is TRBJ1-1 and V is TRBV3-1 (or the pseudogene TRBV3-2), with D maybe TRBD1 (6 bases). The CDR3 spells CASSQGNRDTEAFF. In nucleotides, the CDR3 is TGTGCCAGCAGCCAAGGGAACAGGGACACTGAAGCTTTCTTT.